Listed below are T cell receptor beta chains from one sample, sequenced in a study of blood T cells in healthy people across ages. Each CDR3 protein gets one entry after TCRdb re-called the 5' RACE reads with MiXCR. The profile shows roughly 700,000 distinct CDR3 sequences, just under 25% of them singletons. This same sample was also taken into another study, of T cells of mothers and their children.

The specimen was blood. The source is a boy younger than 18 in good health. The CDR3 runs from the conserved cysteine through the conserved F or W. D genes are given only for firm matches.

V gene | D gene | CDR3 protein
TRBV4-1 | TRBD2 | CASSLLAGSPYEQYF
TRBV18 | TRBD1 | CASSPGTGEDIQYF
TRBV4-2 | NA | CASSQVHGGEQFF
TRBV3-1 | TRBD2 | CASSQSGTQNIQYF
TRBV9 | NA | CASSVDAGSETQYF
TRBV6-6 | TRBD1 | CASSYSHGQGADGYTF
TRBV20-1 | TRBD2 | CSTRSGTSEGNPQYF
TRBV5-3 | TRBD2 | CARSRKEIAGRSEEQFF
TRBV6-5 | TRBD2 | CASSKPSGGAYEQYF
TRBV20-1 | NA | CSARDIRASQETQYF
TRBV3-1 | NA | CASSQRGTSNTEAFF
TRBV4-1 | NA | CASSQDDSSLNEKLFF
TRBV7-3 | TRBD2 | CASSLGGGKGNEQFF
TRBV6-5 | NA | CASSYSMQGSTEAFF
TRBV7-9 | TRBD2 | CASSLGGSGKTYEQYF
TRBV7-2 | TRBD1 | CASSPQTGTYNEQFF
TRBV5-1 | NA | CASSQGKPTETQYF
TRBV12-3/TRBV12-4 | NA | CAGRTRGGPRNEQFF
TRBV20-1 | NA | CSASPRHPAGVDETQYF
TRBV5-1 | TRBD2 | CASSLRPSGSYEQFF
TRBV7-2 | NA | CASSLSHGSYNSPLHF
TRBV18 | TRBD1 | CASSSRQQGANSPLHF
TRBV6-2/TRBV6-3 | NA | CASARWETQYF
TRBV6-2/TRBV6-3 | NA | CASRPLATYEQYF
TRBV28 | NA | CASSLRGSYTEAFF
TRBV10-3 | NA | CAISERQKDTQYF
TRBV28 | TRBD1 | CASQSSLQGEFF
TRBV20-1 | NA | CSAELGGNTEAFF
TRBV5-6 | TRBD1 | CASSLGTGGWNGQYF
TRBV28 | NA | CASRSPTSFEQYF
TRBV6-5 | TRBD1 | CARGATGKGDNEQFF
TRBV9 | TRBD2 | CASSTQRERDEQFF
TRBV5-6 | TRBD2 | CASGAGADTQYF
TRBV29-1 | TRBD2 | CSVVATSASSYEQYF
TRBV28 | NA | CASSWYRISGANVLTF
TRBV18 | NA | CASSPEPGAGTQYF
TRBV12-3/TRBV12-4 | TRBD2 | CASSRGGSGPLQETQYF
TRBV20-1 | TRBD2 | CSAEPSGRDTQYF
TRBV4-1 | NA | CASSQDYGQYNSPLHF
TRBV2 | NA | CASSESEGGNYGYTF
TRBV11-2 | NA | CATALSTGELFF
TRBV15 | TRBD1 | CATSMGTGGEPLHF
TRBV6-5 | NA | CASSYGGGFSDEQFF
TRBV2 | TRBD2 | CASKNLMGLSKNIQYF
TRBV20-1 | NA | CSARDGGKETQYF
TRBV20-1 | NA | CSARGGQENTEAFF
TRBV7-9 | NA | CASSLEGEGNQPQHF
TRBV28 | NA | CASSFSQYNEQFF
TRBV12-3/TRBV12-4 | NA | CASRGDKPNEKLFF
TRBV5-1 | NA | CASSGDGNNEQFF
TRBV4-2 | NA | CASSQGKAGIHPGELFF
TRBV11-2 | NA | CASSLSNGDYEQYF
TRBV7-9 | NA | CSSSPYTTGGNTIYF
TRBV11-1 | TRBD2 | CASSPTGTSGSQMQETQYF
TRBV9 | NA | CASSVEGTVAKNIQYF
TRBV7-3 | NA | CASSPSVWETEAFF
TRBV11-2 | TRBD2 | CASSSLGLAQTDTQYF
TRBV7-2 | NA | CASSLSWGWEQPQHF
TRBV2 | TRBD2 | CASSLTRTSSTHVTQYF